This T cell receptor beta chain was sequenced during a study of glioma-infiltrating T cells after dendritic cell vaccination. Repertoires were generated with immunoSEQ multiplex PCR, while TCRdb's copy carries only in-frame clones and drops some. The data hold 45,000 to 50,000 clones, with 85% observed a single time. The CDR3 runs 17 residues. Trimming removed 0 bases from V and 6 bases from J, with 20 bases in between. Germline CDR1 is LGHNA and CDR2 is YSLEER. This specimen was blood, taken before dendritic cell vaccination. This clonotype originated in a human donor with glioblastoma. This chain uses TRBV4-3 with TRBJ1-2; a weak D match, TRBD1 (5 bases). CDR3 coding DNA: TGCGCCAGCAGCCAAGAGGGAGGGGCAGCGGGGACCGATGGCTACACCTTC. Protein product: CASSQEGGAAGTDGYTF.